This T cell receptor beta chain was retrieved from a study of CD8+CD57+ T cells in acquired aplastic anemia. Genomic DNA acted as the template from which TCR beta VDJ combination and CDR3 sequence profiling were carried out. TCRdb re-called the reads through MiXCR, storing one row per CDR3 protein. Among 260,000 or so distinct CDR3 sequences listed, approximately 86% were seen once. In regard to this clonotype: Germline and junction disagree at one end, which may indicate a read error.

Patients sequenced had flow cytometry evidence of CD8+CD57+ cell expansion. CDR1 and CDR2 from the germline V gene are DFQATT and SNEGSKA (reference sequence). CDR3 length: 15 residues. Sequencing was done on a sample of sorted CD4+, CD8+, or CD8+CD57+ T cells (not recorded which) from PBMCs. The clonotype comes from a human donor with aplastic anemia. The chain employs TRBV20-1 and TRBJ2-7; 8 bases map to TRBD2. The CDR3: CSARGAGGRSYEQYF. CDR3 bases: TGCAGTGCTAGAGGGGCGGGAGGCCGCTCCTACGAGCAGTACTTT.